A single sample is the source of the 26 T cell receptor beta chains below, sequenced in a study of cytomegalovirus exposure and HLA in healthy donors. The primer mix had 60 Vbeta and 13 Jbeta primers. Assay used: immunoSEQ multiplex PCR; TCRdb lists only in-frame clones, some missing. This listing includes 100,000 to 150,000 clones. Sequenced sample: PBMCs. These receptors all stem from a man younger than 40 in good health and CMV-seronegative.

The chain uses TRBV5-5 and TRBJ1-1; 10 positions match TRBD1. The length of the CDR3 is 15 residues. The germline gives CDR1 SGHKS, CDR2 YYEKEE (reference sequence). With 3 bases clipped from V and 4 bases from J, the junction kept 6 bases outside the gene matches. CDR3 protein: CASSWTGGQGTEAFF. The CDR3 DNA is TGTGCCAGCAGCTGGACAGGGGGGCAAGGCACTGAAGCTTTCTTT.

This chain connects TRBV19 to TRBJ2-7; 8 bases are shared with TRBD1. This CDR3 has 15 residues. The V and J ends lost 5 bases and 5 bases, in that order; junction bases with no gene match: 11. The V gene's germline CDR1 is LNHDA and CDR2 SQIVND (reference sequence). The CDR3 loop is CASSLKGQGSHEQYF. CDR3 nucleotides: TGTGCCAGTAGTCTCAAAGGACAGGGTTCCCACGAGCAGTACTTC.

V is TRBV15 and J is TRBJ2-7; TRBD2 is a possible D gene (6 bases). Germline V gene data show CDR1 as LNHNV and CDR2 as YYDKDF (reference sequence). CDR3 length: 15 amino acids. V lost 5 bases and J lost 5, with 19 bases in between. The CDR3 reads CATSPGGTAAHEQYF. The CDR3, as DNA: TGTGCCACCAGCCCGGGCGGGACCGCGGCCCACGAGCAGTACTTC.

The chain uses TRBV27 and TRBJ1-1, with D possibly TRBD1 on 6 matching bases. This CDR3 has 14 amino acids. V lost 4 bases, J lost 5 bases, and 14 bases lay in between. Germline V lookup: CDR1 MNHEY, CDR2 SMNVEV (reference sequence). The CDR3 coding sequence is TGTGCCAGCAGTTATTCGCTTCAGGGGACTGAAGCTTTCTTT. It specifies CASSYSLQGTEAFF.

As regards this clone: This CDR3 is also generated by other DNA sequences in the sample. V and J are TRBV28 and TRBJ1-1; unclear D gene. The CDR3 spans 13 residues. Trimming took off 5 bases at V and 0 bases at J, with 7 bases between the two ends. CDR1 is MDHEN, CDR2 SYDVKM, per germline. CDR3 amino acids: CASSLELNTEAFF. CDR3 bases: TGTGCCAGCAGTCTAGAGTTGAACACTGAAGCTTTCTTT.

The chain is built from TRBV7-9 and TRBJ1-1; 8 nucleotides line up with TRBD1. Trimming removed 5 bases from V and 4 bases from J; junction bases left unmatched: 12. Germline assignment: CDR1 SEHNR and CDR2 FQNEAQ (reference sequence). CDR3 length equals 16 residues. DNA of the CDR3: TGTGCCAGCAGCCCCCCCCGAGGACAGGGCCCCACTGAAGCTTTCTTT. This codes for CASSPPRGQGPTEAFF.

The chain is built from TRBV6-6 and TRBJ1-4; 8 bases are shared with TRBD1. The CDR3 is made up of 15 amino acids. The ends lost 4 bases at V and 6 bases at J; junction bases unmatched: 7. Germline V gene sequence: CDR1 MNHNY, CDR2 SVGAGI (reference sequence). CDR3 in amino acids: CASSSPQGADEKLFF. DNA for the CDR3: TGTGCCAGCAGTTCCCCTCAGGGGGCGGATGAAAAACTGTTTTTT.

The rearrangement links TRBV7-2 to TRBJ2-7, with 9 bases fitting TRBD1. Germline V gene sequence: CDR1 SGHTA, CDR2 FQGNSA. The CDR3 has 15 amino acids. Losses at the gene ends were 5 bases for V and 7 bases for J; bases not matched to a gene: 12. The CDR3 reads CASSPRDRDDLEQYF. CDR3 DNA sequence: TGTGCCAGCAGCCCCCGGGACAGGGACGATTTAGAGCAGTACTTC.

The chain couples TRBV7-9 to TRBJ1-3; no definite D call. Germline V gene lookup returns CDR1 SEHNR and CDR2 FQNEAQ (reference sequence). V was cut by 5 bases and J by 2 bases, with 10 bases left in between. CDR3 length: 14 amino acids. The CDR3 coding sequence is TGTGCCAGCAGCCTCCTCGGAGCTGGAAACACCATATATTTT. This sequence encodes CASSLLGAGNTIYF.

The rearrangement joins TRBV29-1 to TRBJ2-1; 10 bases align to TRBD2. Germline V gene sequence: CDR1 SQVTM, CDR2 ANQGSEA. The trim removed 1 base at V and 7 bases at J, leaving 10 bases unmatched. The CDR3 runs to 16 residues. The CDR3 spells CSVEGGASGSLNEQFF. The CDR3 region has the DNA TGCAGCGTTGAAGGAGGGGCTAGCGGGAGCTTAAATGAGCAGTTCTTC.

The chain employs TRBV6-1 and TRBJ2-1, with 8 bases lining up with TRBD2. CDR1 is MNHNS, CDR2 SASEGT, per germline. The junction had 9 bases not matched to a gene; V was cut back by 6 bases and J by 8 bases. This CDR3 has 14 residues. The CDR3 DNA sequence: TGTGCCAGCAGCCGGGAGGGCCCAGGTTATGAGCAGTTCTTC. This translates into CASSREGPGYEQFF.

This chain uses TRBV4-3 with TRBJ1-5; D remains unclear. This CDR3 comprises 13 residues. Trimming cost V 0 bases and J 4 bases, with 4 bases left between them. Germline CDR1 and CDR2: LGHNA and YSLEER. The CDR3 region has the DNA TGCGCCAGCAGCCAAGACAGGAATCAGCCCCAGCATTTT. Protein product: CASSQDRNQPQHF.

The genes are TRBV6-4 and TRBJ2-7, with 13 bases lining up with TRBD2. Germline V gene sequence: CDR1 MRHNA, CDR2 SNTAGT. The trim removed 6 bases at V and 6 bases at J, leaving 14 bases unmatched. The CDR3 has 17 amino acids. The CDR3 DNA sequence: TGTGCCAGCAGACGATGGACTAGCGGGAGCATAGGGGGCGAGCAGTACTTC. Translation gives CASRRWTSGSIGGEQYF.

V and J are TRBV5-4 and TRBJ2-1, with 14 positions matching TRBD2. With 5 bases clipped from V and 7 bases from J, the junction kept 11 bases outside the gene matches. Germline V gene sequence: CDR1 SGHNT, CDR2 YYREEE (reference sequence). The CDR3 consists of 17 residues. CDR3 protein: CASSSGTSGGVHNEQFF. CDR3 DNA sequence: TGTGCCAGCAGTAGCGGGACTAGCGGGGGAGTCCATAATGAGCAGTTCTTC.

This chain joins TRBV11-2 and TRBJ2-7; D is ambiguous. This CDR3 has 15 amino acids. The V end was cut by 4 bases, the J end by 4 bases, with 17 bases between. The V gene's germline CDR1 is SGHAT and CDR2 FQNNGV. The DNA for the CDR3 is TGTGCCAGCAGCTCCCCCAACGGTGTGGAGTACGAGCAGTACTTC. Protein product: CASSSPNGVEYEQYF.

V is TRBV6-5 and J is TRBJ2-5, with D maybe TRBD1 (5 bases). The end of the DNA aligns better with TRBJ2-7, so the J call may be wrong. Germline CDR1 is MNHEY and CDR2 is SVGAGI. The CDR3 is 15 amino acids. This CDR3 is CASSYLGQTGDEQYF. Here the CDR3 DNA reads TGTGCCAGCAGTTACTTAGGACAAACGGGTGACGAGCAGTACTTC.

This chain links TRBV16 with TRBJ2-2; 7 positions agree with TRBD1. Germline loops: CDR1 KGHSY, CDR2 FQNENV. Unmatched junction bases numbered 5, after V lost 0 bases and J lost 4 bases. The CDR3 contains 16 residues. CDR3 in amino acids: CASSQSSTGITGELFF. For the CDR3, the DNA is TGTGCCAGCAGCCAATCGTCGACAGGGATCACCGGGGAGCTGTTTTTT.

This chain uses TRBV28 with TRBJ1-1; D perhaps matches TRBD1 (5 bases). Trimming stripped 4 bases from V and 0 bases from J, with 12 bases between. The CDR3 has 15 amino acids. Germline CDR1 and CDR2: MDHEN and SYDVKM. This CDR3 is CASSSPTTVNTEAFF. Written as DNA, the CDR3 is TGTGCCAGCAGTTCGCCCACGACAGTGAACACTGAAGCTTTCTTT.

The gene calls are TRBV7-9 and TRBJ2-7, with TRBD1 as a possible D gene (6 bases). The CDR3 sequence is 14 residues long. Trimming stripped 5 bases from V and 3 bases from J, with 14 bases between. Per germline, CDR1 SEHNR and CDR2 FQNEAQ (reference sequence). In DNA form, the CDR3 reads TGTGCCAGCAGCCCCCTGGTCAGGGGCTACGAGCAGTACTTC. Its translation: CASSPLVRGYEQYF.

A remark on this clone: Other nucleotide sequences in the sample specify the same CDR3. The rearrangement joins TRBV4-2 to TRBJ2-3; a weak D match, TRBD2 (7 bases). The CDR3 is made up of 17 amino acids. The V gene lost 1 base and the J gene lost 0 bases, with 14 bases spanning the gap. Germline CDR1 is LGHNA and CDR2 is YNFKEQ. CDR3 in DNA: TGTGCCAGCAGCCAAGGTTCGGGGGGCACTAGCACAGATACGCAGTATTTT. This gives the protein CASSQGSGGTSTDTQYF.

The rearrangement joins TRBV27 to TRBJ1-2; maybe TRBD1 (5 bases). The CDR3 totals 16 residues. V was shortened by 0 bases and J by 5 bases, with 16 bases between the two germline ends. CDR1 and CDR2 (germline): MNHEY, SMNVEV (reference sequence). CDR3 amino acids: CASSLSYKPDSYGYTF. The CDR3 nucleotides are TGTGCCAGCAGTTTATCATACAAGCCCGACAGTTATGGCTACACCTTC.

The CDR3 nucleotides read TGTGCCAGTAGTATAGGGGAGGGGACCCTCTACAATGAGCAGTTCTTC. This encodes CASSIGEGTLYNEQFF. The rearrangement uses TRBV19 and TRBJ2-1; 7 positions agree with TRBD2. The CDR3 consists of 16 residues. Germline V CDR1 and CDR2: LNHDA, SQIVND (reference sequence). The V and J ends lost 1 base and 3 bases, in that order; junction bases with no gene match: 6. Full variable domain (remainder filled in from reference TRBV19 and TRBJ2-1): DGGITQSPKYLFRKEGQNVTLSCEQNLNHDAMYWYRQDPGQGLRLIYYSQIVNDFQKGDIAEGYSVSREKKESFPLTVTSAQKNPTAFYLCASSIGEGTLYNEQFFGPGTRLTVL.

For the CDR3, the DNA is TGTGCCAGCAGCTTAGTCTATACTGAAAAACTGTTTTTT. Amino acids: CASSLVYTEKLFF. The V and J genes are TRBV7-2 and TRBJ1-4; D unresolved. This CDR3 spans 13 amino acids. V was cut by 1 base and J by 7 bases, with 7 bases left in between. From germline, CDR1 is SGHTA and CDR2 FQGNSA. Using reference TRBV7-2 and TRBJ1-4 for the parts outside the CDR3, the full variable domain is GAGVSQSPSNKVTEKGKDVELRCDPISGHTALYWYRQSLGQGLEFLIYFQGNSAPDKSGLPSDRFSAERTGGSVSTLTIQRTQQEDSAVYLCASSLVYTEKLFFGSGTQLSVL.

The genes are TRBV18 and TRBJ1-6; D is possibly TRBD1 (5 bases). V was cut by 6 bases and J by 8 bases, with 20 bases left in between. This CDR3 has 16 residues. The germline gives CDR1 KGHSH, CDR2 LQKENI. The CDR3 region has the DNA TGTGCCAGCTCTCTAAACCTAAGGGGTAGGGATTCACCCCTCCACTTT. Residues: CASSLNLRGRDSPLHF.

The V call is TRBV5-6, the J call TRBJ1-2; D unclear. Germline V gene lookup returns CDR1 SGHDT and CDR2 YYEEEE. The CDR3 is made up of 14 amino acids. V was pared by 1 base and J by 8 bases, with 15 bases between. The CDR3 spells CASSLFQAREGYTF. The CDR3 DNA is TGTGCCAGCAGCTTGTTTCAGGCACGGGAAGGCTACACCTTC.

V gene TRBV6-4 combines with J gene TRBJ2-2; TRBD2 is a possible D gene (6 bases). Per germline, CDR1 MRHNA and CDR2 SNTAGT. The CDR3 is made up of 15 amino acids. V was trimmed by 6 bases and J by 6 bases, leaving 17 bases between them. For the CDR3, the DNA is TGTGCCAGCAGCCCGGGGGAGACCGGGGCCGGGGAGCTGTTTTTT. This sequence encodes CASSPGETGAGELFF.